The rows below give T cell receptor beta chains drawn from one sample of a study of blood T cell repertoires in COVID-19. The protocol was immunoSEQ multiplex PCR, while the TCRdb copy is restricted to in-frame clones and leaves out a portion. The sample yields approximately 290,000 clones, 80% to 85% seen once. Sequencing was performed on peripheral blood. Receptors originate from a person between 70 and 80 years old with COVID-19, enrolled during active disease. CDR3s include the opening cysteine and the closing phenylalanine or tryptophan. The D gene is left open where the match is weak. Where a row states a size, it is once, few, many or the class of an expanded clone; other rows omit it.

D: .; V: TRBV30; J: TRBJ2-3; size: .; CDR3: CAWGRQGTDTQYF; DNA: TGTGCCTGGGGGAGACAGGGCACAGATACGCAGTATTTT
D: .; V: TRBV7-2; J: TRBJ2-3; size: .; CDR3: CASSTRRTDTQYF; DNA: TGTGCCAGCAGCACTAGGAGGACAGATACGCAGTATTTT
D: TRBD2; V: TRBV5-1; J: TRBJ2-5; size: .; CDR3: CASSRGSSGQETQYF; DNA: TGCGCCAGCAGCCGGGGTTCTAGCGGACAAGAGACCCAGTACTTC
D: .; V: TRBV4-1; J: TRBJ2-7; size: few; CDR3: CASSPDQAYEQYF; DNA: TGCGCCAGCAGTCCCGACCAGGCCTACGAGCAGTACTTC
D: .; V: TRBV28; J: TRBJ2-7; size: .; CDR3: CASRGIGGDYEQYF; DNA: TGTGCCAGCAGAGGGATAGGGGGGGACTACGAGCAGTACTTC
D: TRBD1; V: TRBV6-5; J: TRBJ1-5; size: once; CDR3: CASDNRDRGYQPQHF; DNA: TGTGCCAGCGATAACCGGGACAGGGGATATCAGCCCCAGCATTTT
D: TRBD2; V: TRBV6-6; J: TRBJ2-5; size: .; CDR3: CASSPTSGVFSYRETQYF; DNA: TGTGCCAGCAGTCCCACTAGCGGGGTATTTAGCTACAGGGAGACCCAGTACTTC
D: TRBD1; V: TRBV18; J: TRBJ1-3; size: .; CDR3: CASSPLGQGNTIYF; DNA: TGTGCCAGCTCACCGTTGGGACAGGGAAACACCATATATTTT
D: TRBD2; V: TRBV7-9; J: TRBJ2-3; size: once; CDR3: CASSRRTSGTSEGTDTQYF; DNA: TGTGCCAGCAGCCGGCGGACGTCCGGGACTAGTGAGGGCACAGATACGCAGTATTTT
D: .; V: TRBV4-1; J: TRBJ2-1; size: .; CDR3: CASSRISDEQFF; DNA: TGCGCCAGCAGCCGAATTAGCGATGAGCAGTTCTTC
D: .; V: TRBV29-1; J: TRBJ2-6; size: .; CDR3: CSVEAGAGANVLTF; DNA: TGCAGCGTTGAAGCAGGGGCTGGGGCCAACGTCCTGACTTTC
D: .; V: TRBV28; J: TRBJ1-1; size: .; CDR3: CASRQASLTEAFF; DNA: TGTGCCAGCAGACAGGCTTCTTTGACTGAAGCTTTCTTT
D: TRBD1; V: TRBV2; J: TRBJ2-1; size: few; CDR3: CASRERTGNEQFF; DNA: TGTGCCAGCAGAGAACGGACAGGGAATGAGCAGTTCTTC
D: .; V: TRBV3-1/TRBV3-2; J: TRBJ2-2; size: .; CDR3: CASSPLSGELFF; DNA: TGTGCCAGCAGCCCACTCTCCGGGGAGCTGTTTTTT
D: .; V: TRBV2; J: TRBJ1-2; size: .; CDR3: CASRGTDGYTF; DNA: TGTGCCAGCCGGGGGACGGATGGCTACACCTTC
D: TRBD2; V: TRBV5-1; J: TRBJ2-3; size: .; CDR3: CASSLEGSGLAGTQYF; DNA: TGCGCCAGCAGCTTGGAGGGATCAGGACTAGCGGGTACGCAGTATTTT
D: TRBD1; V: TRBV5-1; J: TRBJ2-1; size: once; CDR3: CASSSRGTGRSKFF; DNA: TGCGCCAGCAGCTCCCGCGGGACAGGGAGGTCAAAGTTCTTC
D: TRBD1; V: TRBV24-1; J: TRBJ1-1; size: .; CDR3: CATTQPARGRDTEAFF; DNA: TGTGCCACCACCCAACCAGCCAGGGGGCGGGACACTGAAGCTTTCTTT
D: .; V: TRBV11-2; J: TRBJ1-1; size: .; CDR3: CASSLLRQGSVGAFF; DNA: TGTGCCAGCAGCCTATTACGTCAGGGTTCTGTCGGGGCTTTCTTT
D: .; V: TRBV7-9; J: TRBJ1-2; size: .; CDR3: CASSLAAGIVGGYTF; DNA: TGTGCCAGCAGCTTAGCGGCGGGGATAGTGGGCGGCTACACCTTC
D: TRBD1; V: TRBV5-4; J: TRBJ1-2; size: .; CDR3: CASSLGQGNYGYTF; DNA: TGTGCCAGCAGCTTGGGACAGGGAAACTATGGCTACACCTTC
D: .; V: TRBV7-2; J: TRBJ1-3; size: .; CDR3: CASSPHPGNAGNTIYF; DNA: TGTGCCAGCAGCCCGCATCCAGGGAATGCTGGAAACACCATATATTTT
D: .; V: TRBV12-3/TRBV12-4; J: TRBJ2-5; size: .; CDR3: CASSPNGGETQYF; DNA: TGTGCCAGCAGTCCCAATGGGGGGGAGACCCAGTACTTC